This T cell receptor (beta chain) was sequenced during a study of patients and donors after allogeneic stem cell transplantation. TCRdb reanalysed the RT-PCR reads using MiXCR and keeps one entry per CDR3 protein. The sample includes roughly 200,000 distinct CDR3 sequences, roughly 38% seen only once; the top ten take 11%. The V gene's germline CDR1 is DFQATT and CDR2 SNEGSKA (reference sequence). This CDR3 is 13 amino acids long. The V gene end was trimmed by 3 bases and the J gene end by 6 bases; junction bases not matched to a gene: 7. The clonotype was recovered from a human donor who was either an allogeneic HSCT recipient or a stem cell or donor lymphocyte infusion donor (not recorded which). It is not recorded whose cells these are; they may come from a transplant donor. V and J are TRBV20-1 and TRBJ1-2, with TRBD1 matching over 7 bases. Sequencing was performed on blood, either unsorted or a sorted T cell fraction (not recorded which). In nucleotides, the CDR3 is TGCAGTGCTAGTGAACAGGGGCTTGATGGCTACACCTTC. It yields the protein CSASEQGLDGYTF.